This T cell receptor beta chain derives from a study of identical twins (TCRdb year 2016). For the study in its entirety: TCR alpha and beta repertoires from monozygotic twins, unrelated adults of various ages and cord blood were deep-sequenced to test whether fetal clonotypes persist. Replicate twin experiments were performed at different times using different library preparation protocols to rule out contamination. General conclusions and limits of the study: Out-of-frame TCR alpha sharing in monozygotic twins was systematically underestimated by recombination models, whereas sharing between unrelated individuals was in agreement with the recombination models. Because the same donors could not be followed over many years, the conclusions depended on cross-sectional statistical analysis. A weaker excess of twin sharing was found in beta out-of-frame sequences because the signal-to-noise ratio was lowered by fewer shared sequences. Abundant cord blood beta clonotypes had fewer insertions, young adult naive repertoires showed a similar but weaker trend, and memory repertoires showed no such trend. Invariant T cells such as MAIT and iNKT could partly confound zero-insertion analyses, though diverse VJ usage argued against this for most clonotypes. Compared with coincidental sharing between unrelated individuals, out-of-frame TCR alpha sequences shared between twins showed an excess of sequences with low generation probability.

Libraries were made using 5' RACE. The sample was run on an Illumina HiSeq 2000. A universal primer binding site was added through template switching, and the final cDNA carried a unique molecular identifier so that TCR cDNA molecules could be counted accurately. Specific primers in the conserved constant-segment region were used to synthesize first-strand cDNA for TCR alpha and beta chains. To control for contamination, each cDNA library was double barcoded with a SMART-Mk sample barcode plus Illumina barcodes. Two successive PCR steps introduced TruSeq adapter sequences along with Illumina sample barcodes. The Illumina HiSeq platform was used with custom primers to sequence TCR alpha and beta cDNA libraries. On the authors' methods: Raw reads were processed with MiGEC to extract unique molecular identifiers, and MiXCR was used to determine CDR3 positions. For each individual, recombination models were inferred using an EM algorithm with the repgenHMM and IGoR tools. The tcR package in R was used for shared clonotype analysis, with sharing normalized by the product of cloneset sizes. To study raw recombination free of thymic and clonal selection effects, out-of-frame nonproductive sequences were analyzed. The raw public reads went through TCRdb reprocessing: fastp at Q25, MiXCR clone calling, in-frame beta chains kept. Each record represents a unique CDR3 protein, reported with the most common genes and DNA among its rows. None of the V and J calls come from the authors' own analysis; TCRdb made them. Present in this sample are 600,000 to 850,000 distinct CDR3 sequences, 15% to 20% of which were seen just once. The top ten constitute about an eighth of the sample.

About this clonotype itself: The antigen it binds to is not known. No qualities accompany the bases; no much larger clone lies one base away.

All donors were healthy Caucasians. Three pairs of female monozygotic twins, all aged 18 to 29 years, were included in the twin cohort. Peripheral blood mononuclear cells were used as the source from which RNA for TCR libraries was isolated. The CDR3 sequence holds 14 residues, the cysteine and phenylalanine included. The only DNA kept is the CDR3, 42 bases in frame from the first base. CDR1 MNHEY and CDR2 SMNVEV are derived from the germline V gene (reference sequence). Germline trimming: 3 bases from V, 8 bases from J; junction bases outside gene matches: 7. The same sample was also used in a study of T cells expressing NK-cell markers. That second publication adds: TCR beta-chain repertoires were profiled in sorted CD3+CD56+NKG2C+, CD3+CD56+NKG2C- and CD3+CD56-NKG2C+ T-cell subsets from several donors. Of the eight sequenced donors, seven were found to be HCMV-seropositive and one was found to be HCMV-seronegative. In several experiments an anti-gammadeltaTCR antibody was added to restrict sorting to alphabetaTCR-expressing T cells. For five or six donors, the dominant CD3+CD56+NKG2C+ clonotypes were among the top 10 CD8+ clonotypes and accounted for about 1.0-7.5% of CD8+ T cells. Those dominant clonotypes were again the most abundant among CD3+CD56-NKG2C+ cells in four donors, at 28.3-60.1%. Whether the expanded NKG2C-expressing T cell clones were specific for HCMV antigens was left unclear. The eight sequenced donors were randomly selected healthy volunteers, three men and five women. A commercial ELISA kit detecting HCMV-specific IgG in serum was used to determine HCMV serostatus. Bulk peripheral blood T-cell repertoires were additionally sequenced from unsorted PBMC for about six donors. MIGEC was used to demultiplex reads and group reads by UMI, and MiTCR was used to assemble and quantify clonotypes. To exclude erroneous sequences, any TCR cDNA sequence not supported by at least two reads was discarded. The tcR package was used for downstream repertoire analysis, and clonotypes were matched between fractions using CDR3 nucleotide sequence together with V segment. VDJmatch was used to annotate antigen specificity against VDJdb, with one amino acid substitution in CDR3 permitted.

This TCR was recovered from a woman aged 18-35 years in good health. Sequencing was performed on PBMCs. Recombination joined TRBV27 with TRBJ2-1; 7 bases in the junction line up with TRBD1. Read as DNA, the sequence is TGTGCCAGCAGTTTGGGTACAGGGGTCCATGAGCAGTTCTTC. It encodes CASSLGTGVHEQFF.